Each of the 15 T cell receptor beta chains below was sequenced from the same sample in a study of T cell responses to AZD1222 COVID-19 vaccine. Data came from immunoSEQ multiplex PCR; TCRdb stores just in-frame clones and leaves some out. The profile shows 65,000 to 100,000 clones, 88% of them singletons. The specimen comprised peripheral blood, sampled 28 days after the second AZD1222 dose. The receptors stem from an adult who received the AZD1222 COVID-19 vaccine.

In its sample, this clone was seen a few times. The chain couples TRBV5-1 to TRBJ2-3; 7 bases agree with TRBD1. Per the germline V gene, CDR1 is SGHRS and CDR2 is YFSETQ. The CDR3 consists of 16 residues. With V trimmed by 2 bases and J by 2 bases, 8 bases remained unmatched. CDR3 in amino acids: CASSFNGQVYTDTQYF. CDR3 bases: TGCGCCAGCAGCTTTAATGGACAGGTTTACACAGATACGCAGTATTTT.

The rearrangement links TRBV28 to TRBJ1-2, with TRBD1 matching over 7 bases. The CDR3 loop spans 12 amino acids. The germline V gene has CDR1 MDHEN and CDR2 SYDVKM. V dropped 11 bases and J dropped 1; count of bases not matched to a gene: 4. Here the CDR3 reads CAGRDSNYGYTF. CDR3 nucleotides: TGTGCCGGTAGGGACAGTAACTATGGCTACACCTTC.

The CDR3 DNA sequence: TGTGCCAGCAGCTTAGCGCCACGTGGGGCAGATACGCAGTATTTT. This gives the protein CASSLAPRGADTQYF. The chain carries TRBV7-6 and TRBJ2-3; D gene uncertain. V was trimmed by 0 bases and J by 4 bases, leaving 11 bases between them. Per the germline V gene, CDR1 is SGHVS and CDR2 is FNYEAQ. The CDR3 totals 15 residues.

This chain connects TRBV18 to TRBJ1-2; 8 bases are a match to TRBD1. The CDR3 covers 14 residues. J was trimmed by 3 bases and V by 3 bases; bases with no gene match: 3. Germline CDR1 reads KGHSH; CDR2 reads LQKENI. Written as DNA, the CDR3 is TGTGCCAGCTCACCCTCGACAGGGGACTATGGCTACACCTTC. Translating gives CASSPSTGDYGYTF.

This sequence joins TRBV11-1 and TRBJ2-7; maybe TRBD2 (6 bases). In germline, CDR1 is SGHAT, CDR2 FQDESV (reference sequence). The CDR3 totals 13 residues. Trimming left V 5 bases short and J 2 bases short, with 10 bases between. The CDR3 is CASSLRTTYEQYF. The CDR3 DNA is TGTGCCAGCAGCCTAAGGACTACCTACGAGCAGTACTTC.

The V gene is TRBV14, the J gene TRBJ2-7; D tentatively reads TRBD1 or TRBD2 (8 bases each). Trimming removed 2 bases at V and 6 bases at J, with 29 bases between. CDR1 is SGHDN and CDR2 is FVKESK in the germline V gene. The CDR3 length is 19 residues. The CDR3 sequence: CASSQKDRVLREGPPEQYF. As DNA, the CDR3 is TGTGCCAGCAGCCAAAAGGACAGGGTATTACGGGAGGGCCCCCCCGAGCAGTACTTC.

The V and J genes are TRBV2 and TRBJ1-4; possibly TRBD1 for D (5 bases). Germline-derived CDR1 and CDR2 are SNHLY and FYNNEI. The V and J ends lost 4 bases and 4 bases respectively, with 13 bases between them. This CDR3 has 15 residues. CDR3 in DNA: TGTGCCAGCAGTGCCCTCCAGGGAATTAATGAAAAACTGTTTTTT. Protein: CASSALQGINEKLFF. Combining the CDR3 with reference TRBV2 and TRBJ1-4 gives the whole variable domain EPEVTQTPSHQVTQMGQEVILRCVPISNHLYFYWYRQILGQKVEFLVSFYNNEISEKSEIFDDQFSVERPDGSNFTLKIRSTKLEDSAMYFCASSALQGINEKLFFGSGTQLSVL.

This clone was found a few times. The genes are TRBV29-1 and TRBJ1-2, with D possibly being TRBD1 (6 bases). V was clipped by 6 bases and J by 8 bases, with 19 bases between them. Germline values: CDR1 SQVTM, CDR2 ANQGSEA. The CDR3 totals 13 residues. As DNA, the CDR3 is TGCAGCGTGGGGTTCGGGACACCCAAGGGCTACACCTTC. It yields the protein CSVGFGTPKGYTF.

The J gene is TRBJ1-2, the V gene TRBV5-1; 12 nucleotides match TRBD1. From germline, CDR1 is SGHRS and CDR2 YFSETQ. The CDR3 totals 17 residues. Trimming at V came to 4 bases and at J to 4 bases, leaving 11 bases not matched to a gene. The CDR3 DNA reads TGCGCCAGCAGCGCAGGGACAGGGGGCGGGTATGCCTATGGCTACACCTTC. Its translation is CASSAGTGGGYAYGYTF.

The rearrangement joins TRBV12-3 or TRBV12-4 to TRBJ1-2; D gene uncertain. Trimming removed 3 bases from V and 2 bases from J, with 7 bases in between. The CDR3 is made up of 13 amino acids. CDR3 sequence: CASSLNRNYGYTF. For the CDR3, the DNA is TGTGCCAGCAGTTTGAACAGAAACTATGGCTACACCTTC.

The DNA for the CDR3 is TGTGCCAGCAGCTTAGTATCAGCGATGAACACTGAAGCTTTCTTT. This sequence encodes CASSLVSAMNTEAFF. The chain is built from TRBV7-9 and TRBJ1-1; D is undetermined. V gave up 1 base and J gave up 0 bases, with 9 bases separating them. CDR1 is SEHNR and CDR2 is FQNEAQ in the germline V gene (reference sequence). CDR3 length equals 15 residues. Full variable domain (outside the CDR3, taken from reference TRBV7-9 and TRBJ1-1): DTGVSQNPRHKITKRGQNVTFRCDPISEHNRLYWYRQTLGQGPEFLTYFQNEAQLEKSRLLSDRFSAERPKGSFSTLEIQRTEQGDSAMYLCASSLVSAMNTEAFFGQGTRLTVV.

The rearrangement uses TRBV28 and TRBJ1-1, with D hard to call. V gave up 6 bases and J gave up 6 bases, with 8 bases separating them. There are 11 residues in the CDR3. The germline V gene encodes CDR1 MDHEN and CDR2 SYDVKM. The CDR3 DNA reads TGTGCCAGCAGCACACACCCTGAAGCTTTCTTT. As protein: CASSTHPEAFF.

J is TRBJ1-1 and V is TRBV18; D is unresolved. Trimming pared 2 bases from V and 3 bases from J, leaving 22 bases between. The V gene's germline CDR1 is KGHSH and CDR2 LQKENI. CDR3 size: 18 residues. DNA for the CDR3: TGTGCCAGCTCACCAACCATGACTGTGGGCAGTTTACACACTGAAGCTTTCTTT. This translates into CASSPTMTVGSLHTEAFF. The full variable domain, in which reference TRBV18 and TRBJ1-1 provide the parts outside the CDR3, is NAGVMQNPRHLVRRRGQEARLRCSPMKGHSHVYWYRQLPEEGLKFMVYLQKENIIDESGMPKERFSAEFPKEGPSILRIQQVVRGDSAAYFCASSPTMTVGSLHTEAFFGQGTRLTVV.

The V and J genes are TRBV14 and TRBJ1-5; D ambiguous. Germline loops: CDR1 SGHDN, CDR2 FVKESK. CDR3 length: 16 residues. Trimming took 1 base from V and 0 from J, leaving 10 bases between them. CDR3 residues: CASSQVLRNSNQPQHF. The CDR3, as DNA: TGTGCCAGCAGCCAAGTTCTCAGGAATAGCAATCAGCCCCAGCATTTT.

The chain employs TRBV29-1 and TRBJ2-5; 8 nucleotides agree with TRBD2. V was pared by 4 bases and J by 4 bases, with 14 bases of the junction left unmatched. The CDR3 has 16 amino acids. The germline CDR1 and CDR2 sequences are SQVTM and ANQGSEA. The CDR3 DNA reads as TGCAGCGTTGTACGAAAGAGCGGGGGCTACGTAGAGACCCAGTACTTC. Protein sequence: CSVVRKSGGYVETQYF.